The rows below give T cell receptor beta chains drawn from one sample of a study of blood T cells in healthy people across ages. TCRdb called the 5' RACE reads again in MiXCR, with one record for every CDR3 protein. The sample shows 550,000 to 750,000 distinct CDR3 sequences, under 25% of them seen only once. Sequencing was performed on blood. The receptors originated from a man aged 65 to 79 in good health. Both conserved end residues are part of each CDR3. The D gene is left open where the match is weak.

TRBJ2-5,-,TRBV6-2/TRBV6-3,CASSRMLQETQYF
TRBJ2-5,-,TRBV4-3,CAGSQTGQRRETQYF
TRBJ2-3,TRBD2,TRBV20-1,CSANTGTSDAHTDTQYF
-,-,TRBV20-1,CSARGGRATLFGSYEQYF
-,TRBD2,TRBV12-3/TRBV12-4,CASRGREGNYNEQFF
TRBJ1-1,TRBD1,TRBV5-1,CASSSYRTGNTEAFF
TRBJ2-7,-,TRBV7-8,CASSLGIASEQYF
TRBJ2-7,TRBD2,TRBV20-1,CSAYTSVSSYEQYF
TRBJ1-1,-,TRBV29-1,CSVRHRNTEAFF
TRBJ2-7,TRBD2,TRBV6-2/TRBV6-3,CASSLSGSGEQYF
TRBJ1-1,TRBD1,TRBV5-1,CASSAEVAGGYTEAFF
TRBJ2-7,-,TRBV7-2,CASSTADAAVRGAYF
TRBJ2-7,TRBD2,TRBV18,CASSREGRGTYEQYF
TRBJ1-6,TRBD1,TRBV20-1,CSARGTGAGSPLHF
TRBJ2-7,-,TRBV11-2,CASSLDSGQFYEQYF
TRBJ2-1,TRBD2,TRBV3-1,CASSQYPATSGRNEQFF
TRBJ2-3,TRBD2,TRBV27,CASSLSPGLADYPNTDTQYF
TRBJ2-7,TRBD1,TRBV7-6,CASSPTSRLQGSEQYF
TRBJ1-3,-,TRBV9,CASSVGVFGNTIYF
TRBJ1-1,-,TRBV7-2,CASSRKTVEAFF
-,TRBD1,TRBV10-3,CAISDGDRAYEQYF
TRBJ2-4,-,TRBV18,CASSLVHAKNIQYF